The 29 T cell receptor beta chains below come from one sample, sequenced in a study of T cells in Graves' hyperthyroidism and ophthalmopathy. Authors of the study amplified TCR beta CDR3 regions from RNA transcripts. HTBI primers were the set used in a first-round RT-PCR of the TCR CDR3. One entry per CDR3 protein, called by TCRdb with MiXCR from the multiplex PCR reads. The sample includes about 250,000 distinct CDR3 sequences, approximately 25% of them seen just once. Sequencing input: blood. All receptors come from a woman aged 40 to 50 with Graves' ophthalmopathy.

The sample holds many counts of this clonotype. The gene calls are TRBV29-1 and TRBJ1-1; the D is unclear. With 3 bases removed from V and 5 bases from J, the gap between germline ends came to 13 bases. CDR1 and CDR2 from the germline V gene are SQVTM and ANQGSEA. This CDR3 region has 13 residues. The CDR3 loop is CSVEGALGTEAFF. The CDR3 nucleotides are TGCAGCGTTGAGGGCGCTTTGGGGACTGAAGCTTTCTTT.

A word on this clonotype: This may stem from a read error, because a much larger clone lies one nucleotide away. The chain couples TRBV19 to TRBJ1-5; 8 bases align to TRBD1. There are 14 residues in the CDR3. V lost 8 bases, J lost 3 bases, and 6 bases stayed unmatched. From germline, CDR1 is LNHDA and CDR2 SQIVND (reference sequence). The CDR3 is CASCPTGANQPQHF. Written as DNA, the CDR3 is TGTGCCAGTTGCCCGACAGGGGCCAATCAGCCCCAGCATTTT.

This chain uses TRBV6-2 or TRBV6-3 with TRBJ2-2, with 12 bases fitting TRBD2. This CDR3 is built from 16 residues. Trimming took 5 bases from V and 4 from J; bases not matched to a gene: 5. Germline values: CDR1 MNHEY, CDR2 SVGEGT. The CDR3, as DNA: TGTGCCAGCAGTCAACTAGCGGGAGGAGGCACCGGGGAGCTGTTTTTT. It translates to CASSQLAGGGTGELFF.

The table lists this clonotype with many counts. The chain links TRBV11-2 to TRBJ2-5; D not certain. The CDR3 extends over 13 amino acids. V was shortened by 7 bases and J by 5 bases, with 14 bases between the two germline ends. Germline assignment: CDR1 SGHAT and CDR2 FQNNGV. The CDR3 loop is CASNPDGVETQYF. CDR3 nucleotides: TGTGCCAGCAACCCCGATGGGGTGGAGACCCAGTACTTC.

The table lists this clonotype with many counts. The chain recombines TRBV6-4 with TRBJ2-2; D possibly matches TRBD1 or TRBD2 (5 bases each). Germline values: CDR1 MRHNA, CDR2 SNTAGT. Trimming stripped 3 bases from V and 4 bases from J, with 9 bases between. The CDR3 contains 14 residues. The DNA for the CDR3 is TGTGCCAGCAGTGAGGGGGAAGGCACCGGGGAGCTGTTTTTT. Its protein product is CASSEGEGTGELFF.

There are many counts of this clonotype. The chain combines TRBV6-1 with TRBJ1-1; D is ambiguous. V was pared by 7 bases and J by 2 bases, with 14 bases between. The germline V gene has CDR1 MNHNS and CDR2 SASEGT. This CDR3 comprises 14 residues. The CDR3 sequence is CASIPTRVNTEAFF. CDR3 in DNA: TGTGCCAGCATCCCCACGCGGGTTAACACTGAAGCTTTCTTT.

This clonotype was recorded at least ten times. The chain joins TRBV10-3 to TRBJ2-7; 7 nucleotides match TRBD2. Germline-derived CDR1 and CDR2 are ENHRY and SYGVKD. V gave up 2 bases and J gave up 4 bases; unmatched junction bases: 14. The CDR3 runs to 17 residues. In DNA, the CDR3 is TGTGCCATCAGTGAGGGGTCCGGGCGGGAGATTTATTACGAGCAGTACTTC. Translation gives CAISEGSGREIYYEQYF.

In this sample, this clonotype turned up many times. The chain is built from TRBV30 and TRBJ2-2, with TRBD2 matching over 14 bases. J lost 5 bases, V lost 4 bases, and 9 bases had no gene match. This CDR3 region has 17 residues. The germline gives CDR1 GTSNPN, CDR2 SVGIG (reference sequence). CDR3 protein: CAWIPGLAGVGTGELFF. CDR3 in DNA: TGTGCCTGGATCCCGGGACTAGCGGGAGTGGGTACCGGGGAGCTGTTTTTT. Together with reference TRBV30 and TRBJ2-2, the CDR3 gives the full variable domain: SQTIHQWPATLVQPVGSPLSLECTVEGTSNPNLYWYRQAAGRGLQLLFYSVGIGQISSEVPQNLSASRPQDRQFILSSKKLLLSDSGFYLCAWIPGLAGVGTGELFFGEGSRLTVL.

The chain combines TRBV6-1 with TRBJ2-2; 9 bases align to TRBD1. This CDR3 region has 15 residues. Germline V gene lookup returns CDR1 MNHNS and CDR2 SASEGT. V shed 4 bases and J 7 bases; nucleotides not matched to a gene: 7. Written as DNA, the CDR3 is TGTGCCAGCAGTGGCCGGGACAGGGTGAACGGGGAGCTGTTTTTT. Protein: CASSGRDRVNGELFF.

This clonotype was seen many times. The V call is TRBV6-1, the J call TRBJ2-5; either TRBD1 or TRBD2 may supply D (5 bases each). The CDR3 is made up of 14 amino acids. Germline V lookup: CDR1 MNHNS, CDR2 SASEGT. The V end lost 4 bases, the J end lost 1 base, and 10 bases lay between the germline ends. The CDR3 DNA is TGTGCCAGCAGTGGGGGGTTGGGCCAAGAGACCCAGTACTTC. It specifies CASSGGLGQETQYF.

At least ten counts were recorded for this clonotype. CDR3 residues: CASSSVDRVRTMNTEAFF. The CDR3, as DNA: TGTGCCAGCAGTTCCGTGGACAGGGTGAGAACCATGAACACTGAAGCTTTCTTT. The chain recombines TRBV27 with TRBJ1-1; 8 bases are a match to TRBD1. Trimming at V came to 4 bases and at J to 0 bases, leaving 13 bases not matched to a gene. The CDR3 totals 18 residues. Germline V gives CDR1 MNHEY, CDR2 SMNVEV (reference sequence).

This clonotype was counted ten times or more. The rearrangement links TRBV6-5 to TRBJ1-1; 7 bases match TRBD1. The CDR3 spans 14 residues. Germline V gene lookup returns CDR1 MNHEY and CDR2 SVGAGI. The V gene end was trimmed by 6 bases and the J gene end by 1 base; junction bases not matched to a gene: 5. CDR3: CASRAGTENTEAFF. Here the CDR3 DNA reads TGTGCCAGCAGAGCCGGGACAGAGAACACTGAAGCTTTCTTT.

J is TRBJ1-2 and V is TRBV6-2 or TRBV6-3; possibly TRBD1 for D (6 bases). The V gene lost 0 bases and the J gene lost 8 bases, with 16 bases spanning the gap. The CDR3 contains 15 residues. Per the germline V gene, CDR1 is MNHEY and CDR2 is SVGEGT. The CDR3 spells CASSYSSWGQLGYTF. The CDR3 DNA reads TGTGCCAGCAGTTACTCGTCGTGGGGACAACTAGGCTACACCTTC.

The sample holds many counts of this clonotype. The J gene is TRBJ1-1, the V gene TRBV11-1, with D perhaps TRBD1 (5 bases). The CDR3 length is 19 residues. The ends were cut back, 4 bases at V and 1 base at J, with 25 bases in the middle. CDR1 and CDR2 (germline): SGHAT, FQDESV (reference sequence). The CDR3 DNA reads TGTGCCAGCAGCTCCTCGGGGGTTCAGGTAGGAGGAGAGAACACTGAAGCTTTCTTT. Protein product: CASSSSGVQVGGENTEAFF.

This clonotype was counted at least ten times. The chain is built from TRBV4-2 and TRBJ1-1; D is ambiguous. Germline V lookup: CDR1 LGHNA, CDR2 YNFKEQ. The CDR3 runs 13 residues. V lost 1 base and J lost 5, with 8 bases in between. This CDR3 is CASSQVLRTEAFF. DNA of the CDR3: TGTGCCAGCAGCCAAGTACTTAGGACTGAAGCTTTCTTT.

The chain joins TRBV20-1 to TRBJ2-5; D unresolved. Per the germline V gene, CDR1 is DFQATT and CDR2 is SNEGSKA (reference sequence). This CDR3 has 11 amino acids. V shed 0 bases and J shed 8 bases, with 7 bases lying between them. The CDR3 loop reads CSARDGDTQYF. The CDR3 DNA reads as TGCAGTGCTAGAGACGGTGATACCCAGTACTTC.

This clonotype was detected many times. V usage is TRBV27 and J usage is TRBJ2-5; D gene ambiguous. The germline V and J ends were trimmed by 5 bases and 1 base, with 8 bases remaining between them. CDR1 is MNHEY, CDR2 SMNVEV, per germline (reference sequence). This CDR3 spans 13 amino acids. The CDR3 loop is CASSPPLQETQYF. CDR3 nucleotide sequence: TGTGCCAGCAGTCCACCCCTCCAAGAGACCCAGTACTTC.

In this sample, this clonotype turned up many times. CDR3 nucleotide sequence: TGCGCCAGCAGTACAGGCATGACTTATGGCTACACCTTC. This encodes CASSTGMTYGYTF. This chain links TRBV10-2 with TRBJ1-2; D is possibly TRBD1 (5 bases). The CDR3 length is 13 residues. Trimming took 5 bases from V and 5 from J, leaving 12 bases between them. Germline-derived CDR1 and CDR2 are WSHSY and SAAADI.

Ten or more counts support this clonotype. This sequence joins TRBV12-3 or TRBV12-4 and TRBJ2-5, with 9 positions matching TRBD2. V was pared by 1 base and J by 4 bases, with 10 bases of the junction left unmatched. The CDR3 runs 17 residues. The CDR3 here is CASSLGGREFSGETQYF. The CDR3 bases are TGTGCCAGCAGTTTAGGCGGGAGGGAATTTTCGGGAGAGACCCAGTACTTC.

There are many counts of this clonotype. The rearrangement joins TRBV28 to TRBJ2-6; no clear D gene. This CDR3 is built from 15 residues. The V gene's germline CDR1 is MDHEN and CDR2 SYDVKM. The V end lost 3 bases, the J end lost 2 bases, and 8 bases lay between the germline ends. CDR3 loop: CASSLHPAGANVLTF. The CDR3 DNA sequence: TGTGCCAGCAGTTTGCATCCGGCTGGGGCCAACGTCCTGACTTTC.

This clonotype has ten or more counts. The chain carries TRBV28 and TRBJ1-5, with D unresolved. CDR1 MDHEN and CDR2 SYDVKM come from the germline V gene. V shed 6 bases and J shed 3 bases, with 12 bases lying between them. The CDR3 totals 14 residues. The CDR3: CASRKDGNNQPQHF. Here the CDR3 DNA reads TGTGCCAGCAGGAAAGACGGAAACAATCAGCCCCAGCATTTT. The full variable domain, its missing parts supplied by reference TRBV28 and TRBJ1-5, is DVKVTQSSRYLVKRTGEKVFLECVQDMDHENMFWYRQDPGLGLRLIYFSYDVKMKEKGDIPEGYSVSREKKERFSLILESASTNQTSMYLCASRKDGNNQPQHFGDGTRLSIL.

This clonotype was detected many times. The rearrangement links TRBV11-1 to TRBJ2-2; 12 nucleotides match TRBD2. Germline CDR1 SGHAT, CDR2 FQDESV (reference sequence). J was trimmed by 4 bases and V by 3 bases; bases with no gene match: 3. The CDR3 length is 16 residues. The CDR3 DNA reads as TGTGCCAGCAGCTTTAGACTAGCGGGAGCCACCGGGGAGCTGTTTTTT. This codes for CASSFRLAGATGELFF.

The V call is TRBV5-8, the J call TRBJ1-5; D unresolved. The CDR3 runs to 13 residues. CDR1 and CDR2 from the germline V gene are SGHTS and YDEGEE. Trimming left V 4 bases short and J 3 bases short, with 8 bases between. DNA of the CDR3: TGTGCCAGCAGCCTGGACGTCAATCAGCCCCAGCATTTT. Its protein is CASSLDVNQPQHF.

This clonotype was observed at least ten times. The chain combines TRBV11-1 with TRBJ2-2; perhaps D is TRBD1 or TRBD2 (5 bases each). The CDR3 is made up of 15 amino acids. Germline V gives CDR1 SGHAT, CDR2 FQDESV (reference sequence). Trimming removed 7 bases at V and 0 bases at J, with 12 bases between. The DNA of the CDR3 is TGTGCCAGCACCTATGGGACCGCGAACACCGGGGAGCTGTTTTTT. Its protein is CASTYGTANTGELFF. The entire variable domain, with the rest obtained from reference TRBV11-1 and TRBJ2-2, is as follows: EAEVAQSPRYKITEKSQAVAFWCDPISGHATLYWYRQILGQGPELLVQFQDESVVDDSQLPKDRFSAERLKGVDSTLKIQPAELGDSAMYLCASTYGTANTGELFFGEGSRLTVL.

This clonotype has at least ten counts. The chain recombines TRBV29-1 with TRBJ2-5; D unclear. The CDR3 contains 14 residues. The V and J ends lost 0 bases and 0 bases respectively, with 8 bases between them. Germline V gene sequence: CDR1 SQVTM, CDR2 ANQGSEA. CDR3 sequence: CSVEDPEDQETQYF. DNA of the CDR3: TGCAGCGTTGAAGATCCCGAGGACCAAGAGACCCAGTACTTC.

The sample holds a few counts of this clonotype. V and J are TRBV6-5 and TRBJ2-7; the D gene is possibly TRBD1 (5 bases). The CDR3 loop spans 14 amino acids. Trimming pared 1 base from V and 7 bases from J, leaving 14 bases between. Germline V gene data show CDR1 as MNHEY and CDR2 as SVGAGI. This CDR3 is CASSYFDSLEEQYF. CDR3 in DNA: TGTGCCAGCAGTTACTTCGACAGCCTGGAGGAGCAGTACTTC.

The gene calls are TRBV18 and TRBJ1-6, with D unresolved. The germline CDR1 and CDR2 sequences are KGHSH and LQKENI. Deletions cut 6 bases from V and 6 bases from J, with 12 bases between. The CDR3 spans 14 residues. For the CDR3, the DNA is TGTGCCAGCTCGCCCGGACCGATTAATTCACCCCTCCACTTT. Protein: CASSPGPINSPLHF.

This chain links TRBV6-4 with TRBJ1-2; weak D call: TRBD1 (5 bases). Trimming stripped 5 bases from V and 8 bases from J, with 18 bases between. This CDR3 is built from 14 residues. Germline CDR1 reads MRHNA; CDR2 reads SNTAGT. In DNA form, the CDR3 reads TGTGCCAGCAGTCCCGGGACTAACGATAAGGGCTACACCTTC. It translates to CASSPGTNDKGYTF.

This clonotype was seen at least ten times. This chain links TRBV7-8 with TRBJ2-2; maybe TRBD2 (5 bases). Germline V lookup: CDR1 SGHVS, CDR2 FQNEAQ. The ends were cut back, 0 bases at V and 7 bases at J, with 15 bases in the middle. The CDR3 contains 16 residues. CDR3 nucleotides: TGTGCCAGCAGCTTAGCGCGGAGGACTCCAGGCGGGGAGCTGTTTTTT. Protein product: CASSLARRTPGGELFF.